The 20 T cell receptor beta chains below come from one sample, sequenced in a study of shared clonotypes between healthy human individuals. Clones were read by immunoSEQ multiplex PCR, and TCRdb kept only the in-frame ones, dropping some. This sample has 1.5 million to 1.9 million clones, with under 99% found just once. Sample: naive CD4+ T cells sorted from blood. Subset meaning: CD45RA+ positively selected. The receptors were gathered from a man aged 25-40 years in good health.

The J gene is TRBJ2-7, the V gene TRBV13, with D perhaps TRBD2 (6 bases). Looked up from germline, CDR1 is PRHDT and CDR2 is FYEKMQ (reference sequence). The ends were cut back, 5 bases at V and 0 bases at J, with 14 bases in the middle. The CDR3 is 15 amino acids. The CDR3 is CASSQGRFSSYEQYF. DNA for the CDR3: TGTGCCAGCAGCCAAGGGAGGTTTAGCTCCTACGAGCAGTACTTC.

The CDR3 bases are TGTGCCAGCAGTGAAAGGAGGGCGTGGGTTCCTAGCGAGGCCTACGAGCAGTACTTC. The encoded protein is CASSERRAWVPSEAYEQYF. V usage is TRBV2 and J usage is TRBJ2-7, with D perhaps TRBD2 (6 bases). The germline V and J ends were trimmed by 2 bases and 2 bases, with 25 bases remaining between them. Germline CDR1 reads SNHLY; CDR2 reads FYNNEI. The CDR3 is 19 residues long.

The rearrangement uses TRBV7-9 and TRBJ2-7, with TRBD1 identical over 10 bases. CDR1 and CDR2 (germline): SEHNR, FQNEAQ (reference sequence). The V segment lost 5 bases and the J segment 3 bases; nucleotides outside the gene matches: 4. CDR3 length: 14 residues. Here the CDR3 reads CASSQGQGNYEQYF. DNA of the CDR3: TGTGCCAGCAGCCAGGGACAGGGGAACTACGAGCAGTACTTC.

The J gene is TRBJ2-5, the V gene TRBV4-2, with 10 bases matching TRBD2. This CDR3 is built from 15 residues. The V gene's germline CDR1 is LGHNA and CDR2 YNFKEQ. V was clipped by 5 bases and J by 5 bases; unmatched bases: 8. CDR3 DNA: TGTGCCAGCAGCGATCCAGCGGGAGGGTCGGAGACCCAGTACTTC. Translation: CASSDPAGGSETQYF.

The CDR3 nucleotides read TGTGCCAGCAGCTTAGGGACTAGCGACTTGCATGACAATGAGCAGTTCTTC. Protein: CASSLGTSDLHDNEQFF. The V gene is TRBV7-9, the J gene TRBJ2-1, with 9 nucleotides matching TRBD2. V lost 1 base and J lost 5; bases outside the gene matches: 9. Germline CDR1 SEHNR, CDR2 FQNEAQ (reference sequence). The CDR3 is 17 residues long.

The gene calls are TRBV2 and TRBJ1-3; possibly TRBD1 for D (5 bases). V lost 2 bases and J lost 3, with 11 bases in between. The germline V gene encodes CDR1 SNHLY and CDR2 FYNNEI. This CDR3 contains 15 residues. The CDR3 bases are TGTGCCAGCAGTGAACACGGGGGACTTGGAAACACCATATATTTT. Translated: CASSEHGGLGNTIYF.

The chain is built from TRBV28 and TRBJ2-5, with D possibly TRBD1 on 6 matching bases. The germline CDR1 and CDR2 sequences are MDHEN and SYDVKM. With 3 bases removed from V and 5 bases from J, the gap between germline ends came to 13 bases. The length of the CDR3 is 14 residues. CDR3 in amino acids: CASSFSRGSETQYF. The CDR3 DNA reads as TGTGCCAGCAGTTTTTCCAGGGGAAGTGAGACCCAGTACTTC.

The chain links TRBV9 to TRBJ1-4; D might be TRBD1 (5 bases). V gave up 4 bases and J gave up 7 bases, with 17 bases separating them. This CDR3 comprises 15 residues. Per the germline V gene, CDR1 is SGDLS and CDR2 is YYNGEE. CDR3: CASSRRRDEGEKLFF. Written as DNA, the CDR3 is TGTGCCAGCAGCAGAAGGAGGGACGAGGGTGAAAAACTGTTTTTT.

The V gene is TRBV20-1, the J gene TRBJ2-1, with D unclear. Trimming took off 3 bases at V and 8 bases at J, with 5 bases between the two ends. CDR3 size: 10 residues. CDR1 DFQATT and CDR2 SNEGSKA come from the germline V gene (reference sequence). CDR3 in DNA: TGCAGTGCTAGCGTGTATGAGCAGTTCTTC. Amino acid sequence: CSASVYEQFF.

This rearrangement joins TRBV5-1 to TRBJ1-3, with no clear D. V was shortened by 0 bases and J by 1 base, with 5 bases between the two germline ends. The CDR3 extends over 14 amino acids. The germline CDR1 and CDR2 sequences are SGHRS and YFSETQ. CDR3 DNA: TGCGCCAGCAGCTTGGAGGCATCTGGAAACACCATATATTTT. Translated, it gives CASSLEASGNTIYF.

This chain uses TRBV15 with TRBJ1-5, with a tentative D call TRBD1 (6 bases). The length of the CDR3 is 15 residues. V lost 5 bases, J lost 1 base, and 12 bases lay in between. Germline CDR1 and CDR2: LNHNV and YYDKDF (reference sequence). CDR3 in amino acids: CATSVEQGSNQPQHF. The CDR3 DNA reads TGTGCCACCAGCGTTGAGCAGGGGAGCAATCAGCCCCAGCATTTT.

This chain joins TRBV5-1 and TRBJ2-2; 7 bases agree with TRBD1. Germline V gene lookup returns CDR1 SGHRS and CDR2 YFSETQ. The CDR3 is made up of 18 amino acids. V shed 4 bases, J shed 0 bases, and the junction held 12 bases outside the gene matches. CDR3 bases: TGCGCCAGCAGCCTAACGTTTCAGGGGGTGACGAACACCGGGGAGCTGTTTTTT. Translation gives CASSLTFQGVTNTGELFF.

This clone was counted once. J is TRBJ1-5 and V is TRBV6-1, with D perhaps matching TRBD1 (6 bases). The CDR3 is 15 amino acids. Trimming took 4 bases from V and 4 from J, leaving 14 bases between them. Germline CDR1 and CDR2: MNHNS and SASEGT. CDR3: CASSAAGAGNQPQHF. The DNA for the CDR3 is TGTGCCAGCAGTGCGGCAGGGGCGGGAAATCAGCCCCAGCATTTT.

This chain connects TRBV2 to TRBJ2-1, with no clear D. Per the germline V gene, CDR1 is SNHLY and CDR2 is FYNNEI. Trimming stripped 6 bases from V and 5 bases from J, with 14 bases between. There are 14 residues in the CDR3. CDR3 sequence: CASSPVVRDNEQFF. Here the CDR3 DNA reads TGTGCCAGCAGCCCGGTAGTCAGAGACAATGAGCAGTTCTTC.

This clone was recorded only once. The V and J genes are TRBV7-8 and TRBJ2-2, with 9 bases aligning to TRBD2. This CDR3 spans 15 amino acids. CDR1 is SGHVS, CDR2 FQNEAQ, per germline. Unmatched junction bases numbered 4, after V lost 3 bases and J lost 5 bases. CDR3 in amino acids: CASSFGGLATGELFF. The CDR3, as DNA: TGTGCCAGCAGCTTCGGAGGACTAGCGACCGGGGAGCTGTTTTTT.

A note on this clone: Germline and junction disagree at one end, which may indicate a read error. The rearrangement joins TRBV7-7 to TRBJ2-3, with D unresolved. The CDR3 sequence is 16 residues long. Germline CDR1 SSHAT, CDR2 FNYEAQ (reference sequence). The CDR3 reads CASSQDAATHGDTQYF. CDR3 nucleotides: TGTGCTAGCAGCCAGGACGCGGCTACCCATGGAGATACGCAGTATTTT.

The genes are TRBV6-5 and TRBJ2-1, with TRBD2 matching 10 bases. Germline CDR1 MNHEY, CDR2 SVGAGI. The CDR3 loop spans 15 amino acids. The junction had 2 bases not matched to a gene; V was cut back by 6 bases and J by 0 bases. The CDR3 nucleotides are TGTGCCAGCAGAGCTAGCGGGAGCTCCTACAATGAGCAGTTCTTC. Its protein product is CASRASGSSYNEQFF.

The rearrangement links TRBV27 to TRBJ2-1; tentatively, D is TRBD1 (6 bases). Germline V gene data show CDR1 as MNHEY and CDR2 as SMNVEV (reference sequence). The length of the CDR3 is 14 residues. Trimming took off 0 bases at V and 8 bases at J, with 11 bases between the two ends. The CDR3: CASSLSQGWDEQFF. DNA of the CDR3: TGTGCCAGCAGTTTATCGCAGGGGTGGGATGAGCAGTTCTTC.

The sample holds one count of this clone. The chain couples TRBV11-3 to TRBJ2-6; no firm D call. The CDR3 spans 15 residues. Trimming removed 1 base from V and 0 bases from J, with 4 bases in between. From germline, CDR1 is SGHNT and CDR2 YENEEA. In DNA form, the CDR3 reads TGTGCCAGCAGCTTAGTTATCTCTGGGGCCAACGTCCTGACTTTC. This sequence encodes CASSLVISGANVLTF. Full variable domain (outside the CDR3, taken from reference TRBV11-3 and TRBJ2-6): EAGVVQSPRYKIIEKKQPVAFWCNPISGHNTLYWYLQNLGQGPELLIRYENEEAVDDSQLPKDRFSAERLKGVDSTLKIQPAELGDSAVYLCASSLVISGANVLTFGAGSRLTVL.

This clone came up once. The V gene is TRBV27, the J gene TRBJ2-4, with TRBD1 identical over 7 bases. The CDR3 extends over 13 amino acids. Trimming took 2 bases from V and 7 from J; bases not matched to a gene: 2. Germline V CDR1 and CDR2: MNHEY, SMNVEV (reference sequence). CDR3 bases: TGTGCCAGCAGTTTAGACAGGGCGAACATTCAGTACTTC. It specifies CASSLDRANIQYF.